This is a list of T cell receptor beta chains from one sample in a study of blood T cell repertoires in COVID-19. The assay was immunoSEQ multiplex PCR, and TCRdb's table has in-frame clones only and misses some. The sample lists roughly 140,000 clones, 84% occurring once. Sequencing was carried out using PBMCs or T cells enriched from blood (not recorded which). The receptors were sampled from a woman between 45 and 60 years old who had been exposed to COVID-19. Each CDR3 is given with its conserved first and last residue. A clone size is listed for some rows: how often the clone was seen (once, few, many), or a class if it is expanded.

V	size	CDR3
TRBV28	-	CASSLPTGKGADTQYF
TRBV19	-	CASSPLGGTVVYEQYF
TRBV7-9	-	CASSRTGTGGYTF
TRBV19	-	CASSIVGGNTEAFF
TRBV27	-	CASSFSTSNTEAFF
TRBV2	-	CASRDRNTPNEQFF
TRBV7-3	-	CASSSAGGTDTQYF
TRBV5-8	-	CASSLGTGASF
TRBV12-3/TRBV12-4	-	CASSLGGNTEAFF
TRBV18	-	CASSPRGTEYRFYEQYF
TRBV30	-	CAWSEDSPLHF
TRBV9	few	CASSATAGQRTDTQYF
TRBV19	-	CASSIRTGWGTEAFF
TRBV2	-	CASSDRDEQYF
TRBV5-5	-	CASSLAPGGYDGYTF
TRBV19	-	CASSTPAGYSNQPQHF
TRBV7-3	-	CASSIAGGSSTDTQYF
TRBV5-6	few	CASSFEAMEPQHF
TRBV6-5	-	CASSVGTRSYNEQFF
TRBV19	-	CASRNQLGRSETQYF
TRBV27	-	CASSPAGGRMDEQFF
TRBV5-6	-	CASSPARGNTIYF
TRBV30	-	CAQGRELAENTDTQYF
TRBV6-4	-	CASSDARGGDEQFF
TRBV6-1	-	CASSGGTAELAYEQYF
TRBV5-4	-	CASRADTYSGNTIYF
TRBV4-1	-	CASSPRLGTGSWGNTGELFF
TRBV27	-	CASSHGGGEKLFF
TRBV14	-	CASSQGQRGSYGYTF
TRBV5-1	-	CASSLGRGEAFF
TRBV27	-	CASSLGEAGENIQYF
TRBV6-1	few	CASSEEAGRGNSPLHF
TRBV7-6	-	CASSWGDVYEQYF
TRBV4-3	-	CASSPTGRGEKLFF
TRBV27	-	CASSLSGGPGKTEAFF
TRBV6-5	-	CASTNGLPREQYF
TRBV7-2	-	CASSLGTWRPYYGYTF
TRBV6-5	-	CASSYSPAGGLYEQYF
TRBV27	-	CASTPGQPYGYTF
TRBV6-2/TRBV6-3	-	CASSLIMGLANTGELFF
TRBV29-1	-	CSALDALNTEAFF